The 26 T cell receptor beta chains below all came from one sample that was sequenced in a study of T cells after yellow fever vaccination. TCRdb processed the 5' RACE reads anew with MiXCR; each CDR3 protein has one entry. The table records hundreds of thousands of distinct CDR3 sequences, approximately 15% of them present only once. Material: PBMCs, obtained on the day of the yellow fever booster vaccination. Receptors originate from a man aged 25-45 years who received the YFV17D yellow fever vaccine.

V gene TRBV5-1 combines with J gene TRBJ2-7, with D perhaps matching TRBD1 or TRBD2 (6 bases each). Germline CDR1 and CDR2: SGHRS and YFSETQ. V lost 0 bases and J lost 3, with 10 bases in between. The CDR3 is 14 amino acids. CDR3 in DNA: TGCGCCAGCAGCTTGGTGGAGGGGGGCTACGAGCAGTACTTC. Protein product: CASSLVEGGYEQYF.

This rearrangement joins TRBV5-6 to TRBJ2-1; 10 positions agree with TRBD2. The germline CDR1 and CDR2 sequences are SGHDT and YYEEEE. This CDR3 has 14 amino acids. Trimming removed 2 bases from V and 7 bases from J; junction bases left unmatched: 3. The CDR3 nucleotides read TGTGCCAGCAGCTTCCCGGGACTAGCGAATGAGCAGTTCTTC. It specifies CASSFPGLANEQFF.

This clonotype has more than one count but fewer than ten. The chain joins TRBV6-5 to TRBJ2-2, with 10 bases matching TRBD2. V shed 2 bases, J shed 5 bases, and the junction held 5 bases outside the gene matches. The CDR3 spans 16 residues. Germline CDR1 and CDR2: MNHEY and SVGAGI. DNA for the CDR3: TGTGCCAGCAGTTACCCTAGCGGGAGAGAAACCGGGGAGCTGTTTTTT. Protein product: CASSYPSGRETGELFF.

This clonotype was picked up a small number of times. The chain links TRBV25-1 to TRBJ2-1, with TRBD1 as a possible D gene (5 bases). Germline values: CDR1 MGHDK, CDR2 SYGVNS. The CDR3 totals 13 residues. V gave up 6 bases and J gave up 6 bases, with 12 bases separating them. The CDR3, as DNA: TGTGCCAGCAGGTGGGTAGGGGCCAATGAGCAGTTCTTC. Translation: CASRWVGANEQFF. The full variable domain, its missing parts supplied by reference TRBV25-1 and TRBJ2-1, is EADIYQTPRYLVIGTGKKITLECSQTMGHDKMYWYQQDPGMELHLIHYSYGVNSTEKGDLSSESTVSRIRTEHFPLTLESARPSHTSQYLCASRWVGANEQFFGPGTRLTVL.

This clonotype was counted many times. The CDR3 DNA reads as TGTGCCAGCAGCTTGATCCAGGGGGCCTATGAGACCCAGTACTTC. Translation: CASSLIQGAYETQYF. The chain employs TRBV5-5 and TRBJ2-5; the match to TRBD1 covers 8 bases. The CDR3 totals 15 residues. The junction had 7 bases not matched to a gene; V was cut back by 1 base and J by 5 bases. Germline-derived CDR1 and CDR2 are SGHKS and YYEKEE (reference sequence).

This clonotype appeared many times. V is TRBV18 and J is TRBJ2-5; TRBD2 might be the D (6 bases). CDR3 length equals 13 residues. Germline V gives CDR1 KGHSH, CDR2 LQKENI. Trimming left V 4 bases short and J 4 bases short, with 10 bases between. The CDR3 region is CASSRGNGETQYF. CDR3 coding DNA: TGTGCCAGCTCACGCGGGAACGGAGAGACCCAGTACTTC.

This chain connects TRBV15 to TRBJ2-3, with 7 bases that match TRBD2. From germline, CDR1 is LNHNV and CDR2 YYDKDF (reference sequence). J was trimmed by 1 base and V by 0 bases; bases with no gene match: 7. This CDR3 has 17 residues. The DNA of the CDR3 is TGTGCCACCAGCAGAGATGTGCCTAGCGGCGGCACAGATACGCAGTATTTT. Its translation: CATSRDVPSGGTDTQYF. The full variable domain, in which reference TRBV15 and TRBJ2-3 provide the parts outside the CDR3, is DAMVIQNPRYQVTQFGKPVTLSCSQTLNHNVMYWYQQKSSQAPKLLFHYYDKDFNNEADTPDNFQSRRPNTSFCFLDIRSPGLGDTAMYLCATSRDVPSGGTDTQYFGPGTRLTVL.

There are a few counts of this clonotype. This chain joins TRBV5-1 and TRBJ2-7; 7 bases map to TRBD2. CDR3 length equals 18 residues. CDR1 is SGHRS and CDR2 is YFSETQ in the germline V gene. The junction had 12 bases not matched to a gene; V was cut back by 0 bases and J by 0 bases. The CDR3 spells CASSLDGGITSASYEQYF. The CDR3 nucleotides are TGCGCCAGCAGCTTGGATGGGGGAATAACTAGCGCCTCCTACGAGCAGTACTTC. The entire variable domain, with the rest obtained from reference TRBV5-1 and TRBJ2-7, is as follows: KAGVTQTPRYLIKTRGQQVTLSCSPISGHRSVSWYQQTPGQGLQFLFEYFSETQRNKGNFPGRFSGRQFSNSRSEMNVSTLELGDSALYLCASSLDGGITSASYEQYFGPGTRLTVT.

The chain joins TRBV11-1 to TRBJ2-2; D is unclear. This CDR3 is 13 amino acids long. CDR1 is SGHAT, CDR2 FQDESV, per germline (reference sequence). V lost 1 base to trimming and J lost 10 bases, with 10 bases between them. The DNA of the CDR3 is TGTGCCAGCAGCTTAGGGCGGTATGCGGAGCTGTTTTTT. Translating gives CASSLGRYAELFF. The full variable domain, with the rest looked up from reference TRBV11-1 and TRBJ2-2, is EAEVAQSPRYKITEKSQAVAFWCDPISGHATLYWYRQILGQGPELLVQFQDESVVDDSQLPKDRFSAERLKGVDSTLKIQPAELGDSAMYLCASSLGRYAELFFGEGSRLTVL.

This clonotype was recorded many times. The chain joins TRBV30 to TRBJ2-7; 8 nucleotides match TRBD1. The CDR3 runs to 15 residues. V shed 0 bases, J shed 4 bases, and the junction held 8 bases outside the gene matches. Germline lookup yields CDR1 GTSNPN and CDR2 SVGIG (reference sequence). The CDR3 is CAWSVAGTGYYEQYF. CDR3 sequence (DNA): TGTGCCTGGAGTGTAGCCGGGACAGGTTATTACGAGCAGTACTTC. Full variable domain (rest looked up from reference TRBV30 and TRBJ2-7): SQTIHQWPATLVQPVGSPLSLECTVEGTSNPNLYWYRQAAGRGLQLLFYSVGIGQISSEVPQNLSASRPQDRQFILSSKKLLLSDSGFYLCAWSVAGTGYYEQYFGPGTRLTVT.

This clonotype was seen ten or more times. The V call is TRBV11-2, the J call TRBJ2-1, with 7 bases that match TRBD1. Germline V gene lookup returns CDR1 SGHAT and CDR2 FQNNGV. CDR3 size: 18 residues. The trim removed 1 base at V and 3 bases at J, leaving 12 bases unmatched. The CDR3 nucleotides are TGTGCCAGCAGCTTAGTGGGAGTTTGGCAGGGGGACTACAATGAGCAGTTCTTC. This sequence encodes CASSLVGVWQGDYNEQFF.

This clonotype was seen a handful of times. The chain joins TRBV29-1 to TRBJ1-1; D is uncertain. V dropped 0 bases and J dropped 4 bases, with 9 bases sitting between them. The CDR3 is 13 amino acids. Germline values: CDR1 SQVTM, CDR2 ANQGSEA. The CDR3 sequence: CSVEDWESTEAFF. In nucleotides, the CDR3 is TGCAGCGTTGAAGATTGGGAAAGCACTGAAGCTTTCTTT.

This clonotype was seen a handful of times. CDR3 DNA sequence: TGCGCCAGCAGCCAGGCGACAGAGAGTTCGGGGCCCCAGCATTTT. Amino acids: CASSQATESSGPQHF. The chain combines TRBV4-3 with TRBJ1-5; D perhaps matches TRBD1 (5 bases). Germline CDR1 and CDR2: LGHNA and YSLEER. V lost 3 bases, J lost 9 bases, and 18 bases lay in between. The CDR3 totals 15 residues.

This clonotype was observed a few times. This chain connects TRBV5-1 to TRBJ1-2, with D perhaps matching TRBD1 (5 bases). V lost 4 bases, J lost 1 base, and 8 bases lay in between. Germline values: CDR1 SGHRS, CDR2 YFSETQ. The CDR3 length is 13 residues. DNA for the CDR3: TGCGCCAGCAGCACCGACAGTAACTATGGCTACACCTTC. It specifies CASSTDSNYGYTF.

This clonotype was seen many times. The junction departs from the called germline gene at one end, perhaps through a read error. CDR3 amino acids: CASSQGLAGYNEQFF. Written as DNA, the CDR3 is TGTGCCAGCAGCCAAGGACTAGCGGGATACAATGAGCAGTTCTTC. This sequence joins TRBV4-3 and TRBJ2-1; 12 positions agree with TRBD2. The CDR3 is 15 residues long. Germline CDR1 is LGHNA and CDR2 is YSLEER.

This clonotype was found a few times. The chain couples TRBV6-6 to TRBJ2-5; 8 bases match TRBD2. The CDR3 runs 11 residues. The V gene end was trimmed by 5 bases and the J gene end by 12 bases; junction bases not matched to a gene: 5. Per the germline V gene, CDR1 is MNHNY and CDR2 is SVGAGI (reference sequence). The CDR3 coding sequence is TGTGCCAGCAGTAGCGGGAGTTCCAAGTACTTC. Amino acid sequence: CASSSGSSKYF.

J is TRBJ2-2 and V is TRBV20-1; tentatively, D is TRBD2 (5 bases). Germline loops: CDR1 DFQATT, CDR2 SNEGSKA (reference sequence). V gave up 2 bases and J gave up 2 bases, with 9 bases separating them. This CDR3 has 14 amino acids. The CDR3 nucleotides read TGCAGTGCTAGATTCGACTATAACACCGGGGAGCTGTTTTTT. This codes for CSARFDYNTGELFF.

The CDR3 reads CASNRQGSSSAGFFF. CDR3 in DNA: TGTGCCAGCAATCGACAGGGGAGCAGTTCAGCAGGGTTTTTCTTT. V usage is TRBV27 and J usage is TRBJ1-1; 8 bases are shared with TRBD1. V shed 7 bases and J 13 bases; nucleotides not matched to a gene: 20. Germline V CDR1 and CDR2: MNHEY, SMNVEV (reference sequence). The CDR3 consists of 15 residues.

This clonotype was seen more than once but under ten times. The genes are TRBV5-8 and TRBJ1-5; D possibly corresponds to TRBD1 (5 bases). Germline CDR1 and CDR2: SGHTS and YDEGEE. Trimming shortened V by 0 bases and J by 7 bases, and 17 bases separated the two germline ends. The CDR3 contains 16 residues. The CDR3 DNA follows: TGTGCCAGCAGCTTGGCCGGGGCCGCTACCTTCCAGCCCCAGCATTTT. Translating gives CASSLAGAATFQPQHF.

J is TRBJ1-1 and V is TRBV6-5; D is undetermined. Germline V gives CDR1 MNHEY, CDR2 SVGAGI. The CDR3 consists of 15 residues. V was shortened by 2 bases and J by 4 bases, with 14 bases between the two germline ends. This CDR3 is CASSYGPLVATEAFF. The CDR3 nucleotides read TGTGCCAGCAGTTACGGGCCTTTGGTTGCCACTGAAGCTTTCTTT.

This clonotype appeared many times. The chain couples TRBV2 to TRBJ1-3; D is possibly TRBD1 (5 bases). CDR3 length: 15 amino acids. The ends were cut back, 6 bases at V and 0 bases at J, with 12 bases in the middle. In germline, CDR1 is SNHLY, CDR2 FYNNEI. CDR3 sequence reads: CASRPGRISGNTIYF. The CDR3 DNA is TGTGCCAGCAGGCCGGGACGGATCTCTGGAAACACCATATATTTT.

This clonotype was observed a few times. The chain has TRBV7-9 and TRBJ1-2; 9 bases match TRBD1. Germline CDR1 reads SEHNR; CDR2 reads FQNEAQ (reference sequence). This CDR3 has 13 residues. J lost 5 bases, V lost 10 bases, and 8 bases had no gene match. Here the CDR3 reads CAIFTGGQYGYTF. The CDR3 bases are TGTGCCATCTTCACAGGGGGCCAATATGGCTACACCTTC.

This clonotype has ten or more counts. The rearrangement joins TRBV5-1 to TRBJ1-6, with no clear D. The germline CDR1 and CDR2 sequences are SGHRS and YFSETQ. Trimming removed 2 bases at V and 10 bases at J, with 7 bases between. This CDR3 region has 12 residues. CDR3 bases: TGCGCCAGCAGCTTCGCCGGCTCACCCCTCCACTTT. As protein: CASSFAGSPLHF.

This chain links TRBV5-1 with TRBJ1-4; D might be TRBD1 (6 bases). CDR1 SGHRS and CDR2 YFSETQ come from the germline V gene. This CDR3 contains 14 residues. V lost 2 bases and J lost 8, with 13 bases in between. CDR3 DNA sequence: TGCGCCAGCAGCTTAGCGGACAGATCCGAAAAACTGTTTTTT. It translates to CASSLADRSEKLFF.

Only a few counts were recorded for this clonotype. The V gene is TRBV6-6, the J gene TRBJ2-3; possible D gene TRBD2, 6 bases. The CDR3 length is 13 residues. Looked up from germline, CDR1 is MNHNY and CDR2 is SVGAGI (reference sequence). Between the trimmed V and J ends, which lost 4 bases and 6 bases, there was a span of 11 bases. The DNA for the CDR3 is TGTGCCAGCAGTTCCTCAGGAGGGGATACGCAGTATTTT. The encoded protein is CASSSSGGDTQYF.

This clonotype occurred a few times. The chain joins TRBV6-1 to TRBJ1-4; possibly TRBD1 for D (6 bases). Germline CDR1 is MNHNS and CDR2 is SASEGT. CDR3 length: 14 residues. V lost 6 bases and J lost 8, with 16 bases in between. CDR3 in amino acids: CASSARGRGEKLFF. CDR3 nucleotides: TGTGCCAGCAGCGCCAGGGGCAGGGGCGAAAAACTGTTTTTT.